The 4 T cell receptor beta chains in this list originate from one sample, sequenced in a study of cytomegalovirus exposure and HLA in healthy donors. PCR employed 60 Vbeta and 13 Jbeta primers. Measured with immunoSEQ multiplex PCR; TCRdb has only the in-frame clones, and not every one. The repertoire holds under 200,000 clones, with 70% to 80% as singletons. Material for sequencing was PBMCs. These receptors were taken from a man aged 25 to 40 in good health and CMV-seronegative.

This clone was seen once. This chain joins TRBV11-2 and TRBJ2-1; TRBD2 is a possible D gene (5 bases). Germline V gene lookup returns CDR1 SGHAT and CDR2 FQNNGV. The CDR3 runs 16 residues. V dropped 3 bases and J dropped 4 bases, with 16 bases sitting between them. The CDR3 region is CASSFRRAVEYNEQFF. Written as DNA, the CDR3 is TGTGCCAGCAGCTTCCGGCGGGCGGTCGAATACAATGAGCAGTTCTTC.

This chain connects TRBV30 to TRBJ2-3, with 7 bases aligning to TRBD2. Germline V lookup: CDR1 GTSNPN, CDR2 SVGIG (reference sequence). The CDR3 contains 16 residues. Trimming cost V 0 bases and J 0 bases; bases outside gene matches: 6. The CDR3 is CAWSVRSSGSTDTQYF. For the CDR3, the DNA is TGTGCCTGGAGTGTACGGTCTAGCGGTAGCACAGATACGCAGTATTTT.

The CDR3 loop is CASSLPSGSSYNEQFF. The CDR3, as DNA: TGTGCCAGCAGTTTACCTAGCGGGAGCTCCTACAATGAGCAGTTCTTC. The chain joins TRBV27 to TRBJ2-1; 10 nucleotides agree with TRBD2. This CDR3 region has 16 residues. V gave up 2 bases and J gave up 0 bases; unmatched junction bases: 1. Germline V lookup: CDR1 MNHEY, CDR2 SMNVEV (reference sequence).

This clone came up once. The sample carries other DNA sequences with the same CDR3. CDR3 residues: CASSSGQGTEAFF. CDR3 coding DNA: TGTGCCAGCAGTTCTGGACAGGGAACTGAAGCTTTCTTT. V is TRBV7-3 and J is TRBJ1-1, with 8 bases fitting TRBD1. Trimming removed 6 bases from V and 5 bases from J; junction bases left unmatched: 5. The CDR3 is 13 amino acids. Germline V gene sequence: CDR1 SGHTA, CDR2 FQGTGA.